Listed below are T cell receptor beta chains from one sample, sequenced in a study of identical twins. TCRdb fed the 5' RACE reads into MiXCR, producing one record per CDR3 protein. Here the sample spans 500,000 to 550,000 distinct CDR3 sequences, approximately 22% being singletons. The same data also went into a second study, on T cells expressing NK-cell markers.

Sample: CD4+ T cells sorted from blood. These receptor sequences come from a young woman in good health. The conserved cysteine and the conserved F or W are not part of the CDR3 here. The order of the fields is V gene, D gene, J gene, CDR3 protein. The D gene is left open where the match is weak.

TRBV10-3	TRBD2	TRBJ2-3	AIKTSLSGDTQY
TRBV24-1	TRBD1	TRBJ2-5	ATSDAGTDETQY
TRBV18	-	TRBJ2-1	ASSPFPADNEQF
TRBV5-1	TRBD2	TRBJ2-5	ASSILAGGQETQY
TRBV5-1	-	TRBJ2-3	ASSGGGRTDTQY
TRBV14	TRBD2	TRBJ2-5	ASSQGPGLAGKETQY
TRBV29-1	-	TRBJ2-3	SWAPSTDTQY
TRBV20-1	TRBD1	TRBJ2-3	SANREQGRTDTQY
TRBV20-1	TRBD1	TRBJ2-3	SVRDSSTDTQY
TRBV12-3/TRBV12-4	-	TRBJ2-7	ASSLRFGGTSSYEQY
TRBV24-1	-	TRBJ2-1	ATSNGDLSYNEQF
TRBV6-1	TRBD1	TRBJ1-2	ASTPLVTQGNGYT
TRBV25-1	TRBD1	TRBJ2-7	ASSDDQPGTGSYEQY
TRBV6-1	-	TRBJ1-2	ASSARQDRRGLYYGYT
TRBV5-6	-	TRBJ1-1	ASSARNEAF
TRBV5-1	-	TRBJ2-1	ASSTQDGAEQF
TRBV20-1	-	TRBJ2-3	SASGAAGADTQY
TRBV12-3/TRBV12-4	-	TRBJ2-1	ASSLWGSAGSSYNEQF
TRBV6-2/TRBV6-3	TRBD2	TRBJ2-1	ASGGETVHINEQF
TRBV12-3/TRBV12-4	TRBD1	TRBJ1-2	ASRETGEDGYT
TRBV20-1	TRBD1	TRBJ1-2	SAQKSGQGGGYT
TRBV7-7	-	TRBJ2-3	ASSLNSFSDTQY
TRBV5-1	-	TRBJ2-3	ASSLEQGSTDTQY
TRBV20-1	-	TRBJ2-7	SARKPSAYYEQY
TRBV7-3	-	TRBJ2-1	ASSLAGALGNEQF
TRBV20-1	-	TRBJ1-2	SAKSTEYGYT
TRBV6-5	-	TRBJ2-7	ASSYSRRSALSYEQY
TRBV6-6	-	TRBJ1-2	ASSSRQDGYT
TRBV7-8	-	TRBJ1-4	ASSLTESNEKLF
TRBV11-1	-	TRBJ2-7	ASSLGGDGRYEQY
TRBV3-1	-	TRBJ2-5	ASSHRAWLGETQY
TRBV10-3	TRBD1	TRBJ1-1	AISGGQGAAF
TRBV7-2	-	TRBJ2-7	ASTDSGPYEQY
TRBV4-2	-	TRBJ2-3	ASSQEWGPSTDTQY
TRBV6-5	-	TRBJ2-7	ASSYSKRGYSYEQY
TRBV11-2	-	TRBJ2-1	ASSHGRYNEQF
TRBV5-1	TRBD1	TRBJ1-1	ASSFSPGQTEAF
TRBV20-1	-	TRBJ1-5	SSGQPQH
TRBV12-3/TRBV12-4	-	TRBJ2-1	ASSFARNEQF
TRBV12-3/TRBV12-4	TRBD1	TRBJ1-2	ASSGTGGATPYGYT
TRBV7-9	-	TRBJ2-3	ASSPKAGGTDTQY
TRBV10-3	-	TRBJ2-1	AISGGLENEQF
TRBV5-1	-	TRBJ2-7	ASSPRTDAAQY
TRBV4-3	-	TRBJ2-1	ASSQDPGRDEQF
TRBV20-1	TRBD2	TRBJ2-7	SATETSDPYEQY